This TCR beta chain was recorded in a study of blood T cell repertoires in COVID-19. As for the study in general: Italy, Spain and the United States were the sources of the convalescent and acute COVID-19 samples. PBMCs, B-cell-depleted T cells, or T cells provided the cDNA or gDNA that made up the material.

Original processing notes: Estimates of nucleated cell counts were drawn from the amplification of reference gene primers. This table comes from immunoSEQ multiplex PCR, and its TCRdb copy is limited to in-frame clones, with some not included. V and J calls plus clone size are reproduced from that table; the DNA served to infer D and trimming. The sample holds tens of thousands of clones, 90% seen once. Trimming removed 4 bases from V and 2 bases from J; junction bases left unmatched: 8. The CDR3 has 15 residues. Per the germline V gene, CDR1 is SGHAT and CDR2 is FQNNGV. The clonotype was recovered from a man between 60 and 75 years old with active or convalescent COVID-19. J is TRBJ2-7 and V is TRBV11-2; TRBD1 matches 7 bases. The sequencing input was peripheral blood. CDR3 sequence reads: CASSSGTAFPYEQYF. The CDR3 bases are TGTGCCAGCAGCTCCGGGACAGCCTTTCCCTACGAGCAGTACTTC.